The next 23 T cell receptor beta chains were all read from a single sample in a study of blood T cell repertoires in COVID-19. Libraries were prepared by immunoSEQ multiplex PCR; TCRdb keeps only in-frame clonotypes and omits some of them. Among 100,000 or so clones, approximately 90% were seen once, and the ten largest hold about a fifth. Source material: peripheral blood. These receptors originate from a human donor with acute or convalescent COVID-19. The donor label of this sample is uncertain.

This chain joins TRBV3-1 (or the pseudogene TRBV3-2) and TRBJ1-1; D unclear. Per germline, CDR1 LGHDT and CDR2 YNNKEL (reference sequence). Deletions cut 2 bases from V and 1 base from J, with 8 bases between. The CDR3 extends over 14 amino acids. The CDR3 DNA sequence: TGTGCCAGCAGCCAATTCCAGGAGAACACTGAAGCTTTCTTT. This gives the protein CASSQFQENTEAFF.

The CDR3 is CASSYSVTSTDTQYF. The CDR3 DNA is TGTGCCAGCAGTTACTCCGTGACTAGCACAGATACGCAGTATTTT. The chain is built from TRBV6-5 and TRBJ2-3; no reliable D call. Deletions cut 0 bases from V and 0 bases from J, with 7 bases between. Germline lookup yields CDR1 MNHEY and CDR2 SVGAGI. The CDR3 has 15 residues.

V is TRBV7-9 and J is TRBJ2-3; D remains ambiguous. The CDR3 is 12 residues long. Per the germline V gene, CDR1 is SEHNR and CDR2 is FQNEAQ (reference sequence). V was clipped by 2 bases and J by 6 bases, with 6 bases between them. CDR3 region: CASSLIMDTQYF. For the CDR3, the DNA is TGTGCCAGCAGCTTAATAATGGATACGCAGTATTTT.

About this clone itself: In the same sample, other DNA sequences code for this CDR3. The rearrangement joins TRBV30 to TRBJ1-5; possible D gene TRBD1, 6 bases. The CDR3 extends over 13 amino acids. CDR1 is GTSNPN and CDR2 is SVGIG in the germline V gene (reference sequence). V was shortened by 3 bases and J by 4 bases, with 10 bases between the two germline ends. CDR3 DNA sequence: TGTGCCTGGAGCGGGCAGGGGAATCAGCCCCAGCATTTT. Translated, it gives CAWSGQGNQPQHF. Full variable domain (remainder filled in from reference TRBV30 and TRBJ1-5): SQTIHQWPATLVQPVGSPLSLECTVEGTSNPNLYWYRQAAGRGLQLLFYSVGIGQISSEVPQNLSASRPQDRQFILSSKKLLLSDSGFYLCAWSGQGNQPQHFGDGTRLSIL.

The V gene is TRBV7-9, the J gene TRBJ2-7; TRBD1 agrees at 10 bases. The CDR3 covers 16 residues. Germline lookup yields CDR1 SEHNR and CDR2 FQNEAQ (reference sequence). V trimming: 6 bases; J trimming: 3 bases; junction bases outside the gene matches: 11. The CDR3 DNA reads TGTGCCAGCAGTCCAGAGAGGACAGGGGGAAGCTACGAGCAGTACTTC. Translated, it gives CASSPERTGGSYEQYF.

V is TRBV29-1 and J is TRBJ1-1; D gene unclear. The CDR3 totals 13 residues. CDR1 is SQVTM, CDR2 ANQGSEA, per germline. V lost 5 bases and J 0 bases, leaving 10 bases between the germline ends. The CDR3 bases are TGCAGCGTTATGGGCCAGATGAACACTGAAGCTTTCTTT. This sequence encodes CSVMGQMNTEAFF.

The CDR3 region is CASSYHDRGSYEQYF. The CDR3 DNA sequence: TGTGCCAGCAGCTACCACGACAGGGGGTCCTACGAGCAGTACTTC. This sequence joins TRBV11-2 and TRBJ2-7; 9 bases align to TRBD1. This CDR3 has 15 amino acids. V shed 4 bases and J 1 base; nucleotides not matched to a gene: 5. The germline CDR1 and CDR2 sequences are SGHAT and FQNNGV.

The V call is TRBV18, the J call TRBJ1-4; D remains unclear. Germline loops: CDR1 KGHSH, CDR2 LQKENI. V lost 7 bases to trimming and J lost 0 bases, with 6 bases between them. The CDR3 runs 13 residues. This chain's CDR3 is CASFIATNEKLFF. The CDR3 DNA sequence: TGTGCCAGCTTCATAGCAACTAATGAAAAACTGTTTTTT.

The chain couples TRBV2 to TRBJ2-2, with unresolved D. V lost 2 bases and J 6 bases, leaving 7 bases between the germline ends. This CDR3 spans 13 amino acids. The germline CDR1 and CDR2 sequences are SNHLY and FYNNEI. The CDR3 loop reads CASSERASGELFF. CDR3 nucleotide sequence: TGTGCCAGCAGTGAACGCGCTTCCGGGGAGCTGTTTTTT.

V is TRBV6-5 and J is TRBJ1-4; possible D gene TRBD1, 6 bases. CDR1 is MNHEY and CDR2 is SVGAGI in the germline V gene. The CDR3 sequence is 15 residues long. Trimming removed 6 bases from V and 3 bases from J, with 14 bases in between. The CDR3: CASRPYRVANEKLFF. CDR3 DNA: TGTGCCAGCAGACCCTACAGGGTGGCTAATGAAAAACTGTTTTTT.

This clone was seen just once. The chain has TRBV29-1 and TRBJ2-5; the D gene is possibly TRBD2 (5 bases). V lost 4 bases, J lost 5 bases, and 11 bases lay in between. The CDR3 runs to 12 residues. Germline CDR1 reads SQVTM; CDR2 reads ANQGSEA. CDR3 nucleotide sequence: TGCAGCGTTGTGGGTGGGGAGGAGACCCAGTACTTC. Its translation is CSVVGGEETQYF.

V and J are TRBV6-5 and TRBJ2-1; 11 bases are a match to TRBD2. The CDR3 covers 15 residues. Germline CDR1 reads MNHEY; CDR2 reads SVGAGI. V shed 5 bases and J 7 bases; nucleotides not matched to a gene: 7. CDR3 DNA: TGTGCCAGCAGTCGCACTAGCGGGAGTTTTAATGAGCAGTTCTTC. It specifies CASSRTSGSFNEQFF.

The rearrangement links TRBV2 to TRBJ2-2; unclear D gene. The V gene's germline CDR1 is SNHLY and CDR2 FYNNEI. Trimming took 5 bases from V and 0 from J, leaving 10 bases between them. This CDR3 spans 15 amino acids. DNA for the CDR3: TGTGCCAGCAGTCAGACTTTCGCGAACACCGGGGAGCTGTTTTTT. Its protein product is CASSQTFANTGELFF.

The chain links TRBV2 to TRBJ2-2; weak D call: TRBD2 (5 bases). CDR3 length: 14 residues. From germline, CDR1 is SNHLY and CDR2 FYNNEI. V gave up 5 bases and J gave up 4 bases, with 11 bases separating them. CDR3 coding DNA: TGTGCCAGCAGTTTAACTAGAACCACCGGGGAGCTGTTTTTT. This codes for CASSLTRTTGELFF.

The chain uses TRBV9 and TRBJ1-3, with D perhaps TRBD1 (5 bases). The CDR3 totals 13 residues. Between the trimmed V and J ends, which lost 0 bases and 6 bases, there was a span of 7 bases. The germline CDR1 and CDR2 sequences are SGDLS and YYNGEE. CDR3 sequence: CASSVEGENTIYF. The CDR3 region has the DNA TGTGCCAGCAGCGTAGAAGGGGAAAACACCATATATTTT.

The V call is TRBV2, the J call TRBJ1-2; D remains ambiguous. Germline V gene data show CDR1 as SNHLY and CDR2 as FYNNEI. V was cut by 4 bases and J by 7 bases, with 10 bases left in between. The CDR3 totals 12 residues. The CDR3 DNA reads TGTGCCAGCAGTGGTCAGGCAGGTGGCTACACCTTC. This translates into CASSGQAGGYTF.

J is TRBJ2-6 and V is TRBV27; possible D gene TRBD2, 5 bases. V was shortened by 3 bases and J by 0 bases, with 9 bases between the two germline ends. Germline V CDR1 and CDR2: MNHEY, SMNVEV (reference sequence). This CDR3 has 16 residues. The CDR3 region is CASSLSGSSGANVLTF. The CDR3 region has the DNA TGTGCCAGCAGTTTGAGCGGAAGCTCTGGGGCCAACGTCCTGACTTTC. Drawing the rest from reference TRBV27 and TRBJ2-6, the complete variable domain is EAQVTQNPRYLITVTGKKLTVTCSQNMNHEYMSWYRQDPGLGLRQIYYSMNVEVTDKGDVPEGYKVSRKEKRNFPLILESPSPNQTSLYFCASSLSGSSGANVLTFGAGSRLTVL.

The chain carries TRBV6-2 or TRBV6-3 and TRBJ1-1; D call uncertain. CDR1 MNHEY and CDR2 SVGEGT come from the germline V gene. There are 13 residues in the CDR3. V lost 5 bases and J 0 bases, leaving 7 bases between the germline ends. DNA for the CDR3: TGTGCCAGCAGTCCCTATATGAACACTGAAGCTTTCTTT. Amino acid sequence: CASSPYMNTEAFF.

The CDR3 DNA sequence: TGTGCCAGCAGTGCTATAGTAGCCTACGAGCAGTACTTC. Protein: CASSAIVAYEQYF. The rearrangement joins TRBV6-6 to TRBJ2-7; D not resolved. In germline, CDR1 is MNHNY, CDR2 SVGAGI (reference sequence). V lost 5 bases and J lost 2, with 10 bases in between. The CDR3 has 13 amino acids.

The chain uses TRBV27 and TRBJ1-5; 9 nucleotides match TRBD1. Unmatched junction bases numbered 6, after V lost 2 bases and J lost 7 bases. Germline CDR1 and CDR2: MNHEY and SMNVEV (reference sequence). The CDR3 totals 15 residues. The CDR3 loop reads CASSLLTGGGQPQHF. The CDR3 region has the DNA TGTGCCAGCAGTTTACTGACAGGGGGGGGCCAGCCCCAGCATTTT.

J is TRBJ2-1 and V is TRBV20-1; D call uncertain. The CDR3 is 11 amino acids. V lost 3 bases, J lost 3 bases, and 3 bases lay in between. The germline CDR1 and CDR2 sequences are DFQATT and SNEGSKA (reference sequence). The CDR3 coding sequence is TGCAGTGCTAGCCGCTACAATGAGCAGTTCTTC. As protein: CSASRYNEQFF.

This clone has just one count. The CDR3 loop is CASSQDLKTQYF. The CDR3 DNA sequence: TGTGCCAGCAGCCAAGACCTAAAGACCCAGTACTTC. The chain is built from TRBV3-1 (or the pseudogene TRBV3-2) and TRBJ2-5; unclear D gene. The V gene's germline CDR1 is LGHDT and CDR2 YNNKEL (reference sequence). There are 12 residues in the CDR3. V was shortened by 0 bases and J by 6 bases, with 5 bases between the two germline ends.

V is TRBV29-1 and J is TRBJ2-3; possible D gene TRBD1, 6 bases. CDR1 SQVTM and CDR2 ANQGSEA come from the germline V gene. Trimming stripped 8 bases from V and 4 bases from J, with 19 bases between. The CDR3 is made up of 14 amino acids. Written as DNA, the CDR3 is TGCAGCACGACACCACAGGGTTTTGCAGATACGCAGTATTTT. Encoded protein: CSTTPQGFADTQYF.